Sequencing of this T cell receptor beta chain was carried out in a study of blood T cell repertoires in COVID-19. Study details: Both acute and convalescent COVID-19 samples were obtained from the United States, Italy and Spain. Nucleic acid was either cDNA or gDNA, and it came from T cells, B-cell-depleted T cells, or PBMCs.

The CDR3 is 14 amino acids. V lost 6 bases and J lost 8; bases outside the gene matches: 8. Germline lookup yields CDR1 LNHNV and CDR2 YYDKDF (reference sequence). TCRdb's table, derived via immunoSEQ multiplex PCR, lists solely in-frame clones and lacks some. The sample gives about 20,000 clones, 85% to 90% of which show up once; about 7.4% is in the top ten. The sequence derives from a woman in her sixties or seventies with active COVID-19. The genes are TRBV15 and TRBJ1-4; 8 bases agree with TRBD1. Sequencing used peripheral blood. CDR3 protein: CATRMTGDSEKLFF. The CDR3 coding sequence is TGTGCCACCAGAATGACAGGGGATAGCGAAAAACTGTTTTTT.